This entry features one T cell receptor beta chain sequence. The data stem from a study of blood T cell repertoires in COVID-19. Study in general: Samples representing acute and convalescent COVID-19 were sourced from the United States, Italy and Spain. T cells, B-cell-depleted T cells, or PBMCs provided the cDNA or gDNA that served as material.

Methods used by the authors: The assay estimated nucleated cells by amplifying reference gene primers. Produced via immunoSEQ multiplex PCR; TCRdb's table is partial and in-frame only. For V, J and clone size, that table is used; D and trimming come from the DNA. The table shows about 300,000 clones, with around 86% occurring only once. The sequenced sample was peripheral blood. The clonotype originates from a human donor in a cohort sampled during active COVID-19.

The CDR3 DNA sequence: TGTGCCAGCGCGGCGGCAGGGGGCTGGTACGAGCAGTACTTC. This gives the protein CASAAAGGWYEQYF. V gene TRBV27 combines with J gene TRBJ2-7; 8 bases map to TRBD1. V gave up 8 bases and J gave up 4 bases; unmatched junction bases: 10. The CDR3 extends over 14 amino acids. Germline assignment: CDR1 MNHEY and CDR2 SMNVEV (reference sequence).